The rows below give T cell receptor beta chains drawn from one sample of a study of blood T cell repertoires in COVID-19. TCRdb keeps only in-frame clones here, not all; method: immunoSEQ multiplex PCR. The profile shows 120,000 or so clones, 90% of them singletons. Sequencing was carried out using peripheral blood. The origin of the receptors is a man in his fifties or sixties with active COVID-19. The CDR3 runs from the conserved cysteine through the conserved F or W. A D gene is named only where the DNA matches it firmly. Not every row has a clone size; where given, it reads once, few, many or a size class.

J gene | V gene | D gene | clone size | CDR3 DNA | CDR3 protein
TRBJ2-2 | TRBV27 | TRBD2 | - | TGTGCCAGCAGCCCTGGACTAGCGGGTAACACCGGGGAGCTGTTTTTT | CASSPGLAGNTGELFF
TRBJ2-2 | TRBV7-7 | TRBD2 | once | TGTGCCAGCGAAGCGGGAGGGCCCCACACCGGGGAGCTGTTTTTT | CASEAGGPHTGELFF
TRBJ1-1 | TRBV19 | TRBD1 | once | TGTGCCACGGGGACAGGGCGGGAAACTGAAGCTTTCTTT | CATGTGRETEAFF
TRBJ1-2 | TRBV10-3 | TRBD1 | - | TGTGCCATCAGCCCGGGACAGGGTTTTAACTATGGCTACACCTTC | CAISPGQGFNYGYTF
TRBJ2-1 | TRBV18 | - | - | TGTGCCAGCTCACCAAATCTTCAGTACAATGAGCAGTTCTTC | CASSPNLQYNEQFF
TRBJ2-7 | TRBV6-1 | TRBD1 | - | TGTGCCAGCAGTGAACCGGGACAGGGATCCTACGAGCAGTACTTC | CASSEPGQGSYEQYF
TRBJ1-5 | TRBV11-2 | TRBD1 | - | TGTGCCAGCAGCTTCGCCGGAGGGGGCGGTAGCAATCAGCCCCAGCATTTT | CASSFAGGGGSNQPQHF
TRBJ2-3 | TRBV7-2 | TRBD2 | - | TGTGCCAGCAGCCCGAACCGGGGGGCGGGAGGTTTTGATACGCAGTATTTT | CASSPNRGAGGFDTQYF
TRBJ2-3 | TRBV18 | - | - | TGTGCCAGCTCAGCACCCTCACTCACAGATACGCAGTATTTT | CASSAPSLTDTQYF
TRBJ1-6 | TRBV5-1 | - | once | TGCGCCAGCAGATTGTCTCAGGGCTCCTATAATTCACCCCTCCACTTT | CASRLSQGSYNSPLHF
TRBJ2-7 | TRBV19 | - | - | TGTGCCAGTAGTTTCGCGACAGGATCCTACGAGCAGTACTTC | CASSFATGSYEQYF
TRBJ1-1 | TRBV4-1 | - | - | TGCGCCAGCAGCCCCGACAGGTTGGGAATGAACACTGAAGCTTTCTTT | CASSPDRLGMNTEAFF
TRBJ2-5 | TRBV7-8 | - | - | TGTGCCAGCGGGCTGGAGACCCAGTACTTC | CASGLETQYF
TRBJ2-3 | TRBV9 | TRBD2 | - | TGTGCCAGCAGCCCGGGAGGGGGGCAGCCCACAGATACGCAGTATTTT | CASSPGGGQPTDTQYF
TRBJ2-3 | TRBV7-9 | TRBD2 | - | TGTGCCAGCAGCCTTGATGGGGCGGGAGGCCAGCGGGATACGCAGTATTTT | CASSLDGAGGQRDTQYF
TRBJ2-1 | TRBV5-4 | TRBD2 | - | TGTGCCAGCAGCCCCGGGGGACTAGCGGGGGGCAATGAGCAGTTCTTC | CASSPGGLAGGNEQFF
TRBJ1-1 | TRBV2 | - | once | TGTGCCAACAGACCCGACAGCCCTGAAGCTTTCTTT | CANRPDSPEAFF
TRBJ2-1 | TRBV4-1 | - | - | TGCGCCAGCAGCCAAGCCACCTCCAGGTCCGATGAGCAGTTCTTC | CASSQATSRSDEQFF
TRBJ2-3 | TRBV9 | TRBD1 | - | TGTGCCAGCAGCCCCCGGGACAGTTCAGATACGCAGTATTTT | CASSPRDSSDTQYF
TRBJ1-3 | TRBV18 | - | - | TGTGCCAGCTCACCAACTCCGGGGGGCCAAAACACCATATATTTT | CASSPTPGGQNTIYF